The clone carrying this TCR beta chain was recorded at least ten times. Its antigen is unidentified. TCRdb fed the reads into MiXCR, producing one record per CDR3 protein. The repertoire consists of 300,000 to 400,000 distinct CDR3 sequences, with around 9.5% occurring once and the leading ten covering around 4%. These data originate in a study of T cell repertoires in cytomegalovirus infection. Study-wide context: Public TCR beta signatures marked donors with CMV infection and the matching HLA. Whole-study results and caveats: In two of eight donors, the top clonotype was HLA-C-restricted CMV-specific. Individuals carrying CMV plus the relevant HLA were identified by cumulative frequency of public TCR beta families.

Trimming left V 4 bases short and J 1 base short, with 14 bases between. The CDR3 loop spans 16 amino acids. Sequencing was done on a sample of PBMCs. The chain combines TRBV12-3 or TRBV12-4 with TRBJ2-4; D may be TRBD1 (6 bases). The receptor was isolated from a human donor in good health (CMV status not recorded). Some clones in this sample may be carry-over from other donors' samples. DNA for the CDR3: TGTGCCAGCAGTTCCGGACAGCCGGGGGCCAAAAACATTCAGTACTTC. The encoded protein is CASSSGQPGAKNIQYF.